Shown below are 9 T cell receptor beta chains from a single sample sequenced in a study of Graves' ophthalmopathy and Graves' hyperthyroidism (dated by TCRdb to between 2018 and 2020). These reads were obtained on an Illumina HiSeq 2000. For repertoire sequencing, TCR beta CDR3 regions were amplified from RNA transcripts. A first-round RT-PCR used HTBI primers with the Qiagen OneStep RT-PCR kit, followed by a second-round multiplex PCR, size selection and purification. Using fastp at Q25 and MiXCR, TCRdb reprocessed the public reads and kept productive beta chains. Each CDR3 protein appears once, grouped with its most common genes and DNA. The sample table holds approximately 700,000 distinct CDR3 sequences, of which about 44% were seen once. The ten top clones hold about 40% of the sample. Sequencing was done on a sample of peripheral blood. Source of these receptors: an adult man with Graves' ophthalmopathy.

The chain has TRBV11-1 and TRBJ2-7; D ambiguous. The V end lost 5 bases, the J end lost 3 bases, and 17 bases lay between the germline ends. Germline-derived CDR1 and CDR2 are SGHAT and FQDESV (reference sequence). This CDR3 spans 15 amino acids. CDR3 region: CASSVVGMQLYEQYF. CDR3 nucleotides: TGTGCCAGCAGCGTTGTAGGGATGCAACTCTACGAGCAGTACTTC.

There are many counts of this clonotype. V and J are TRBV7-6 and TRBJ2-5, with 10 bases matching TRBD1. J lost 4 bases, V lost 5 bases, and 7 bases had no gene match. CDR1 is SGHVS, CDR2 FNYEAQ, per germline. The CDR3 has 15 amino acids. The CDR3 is CASSIGTGDVETQYF. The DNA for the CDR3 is TGTGCCAGCAGCATCGGGACAGGGGATGTAGAGACCCAGTACTTC.

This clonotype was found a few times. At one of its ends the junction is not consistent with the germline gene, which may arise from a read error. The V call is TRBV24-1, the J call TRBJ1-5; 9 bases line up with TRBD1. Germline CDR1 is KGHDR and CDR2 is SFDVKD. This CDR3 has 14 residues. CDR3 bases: TGTGCCAGCAGTGAAGGGACAGGGATCCAGCCCCAGCATTTT. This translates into CASSEGTGIQPQHF.

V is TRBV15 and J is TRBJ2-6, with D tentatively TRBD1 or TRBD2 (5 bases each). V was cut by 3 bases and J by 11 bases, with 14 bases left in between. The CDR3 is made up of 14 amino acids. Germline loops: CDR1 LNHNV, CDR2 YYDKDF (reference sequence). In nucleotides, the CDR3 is TGTGCCACCAGCAGCGGGACGGGTTCCTACGTCCTGACTTTC. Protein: CATSSGTGSYVLTF. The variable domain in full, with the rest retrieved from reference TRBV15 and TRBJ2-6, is DAMVIQNPRYQVTQFGKPVTLSCSQTLNHNVMYWYQQKSSQAPKLLFHYYDKDFNNEADTPDNFQSRRPNTSFCFLDIRSPGLGDTAMYLCATSSGTGSYVLTFGAGSRLTVL.

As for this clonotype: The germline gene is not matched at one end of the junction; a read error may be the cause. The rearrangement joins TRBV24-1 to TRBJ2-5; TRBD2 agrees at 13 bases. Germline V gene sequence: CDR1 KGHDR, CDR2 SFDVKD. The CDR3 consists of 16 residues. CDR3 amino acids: CASSPGTSGVGETQYF. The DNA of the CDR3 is TGTGCCAGCAGTCCGGGGACTAGCGGGGTGGGGGAGACCCAGTACTTC.

The CDR3 is CASSSGRAAYEQYF. CDR3 bases: TGTGCCAGCAGCTCCGGGAGGGCAGCCTACGAGCAGTACTTC. The genes are TRBV7-2 and TRBJ2-7, with TRBD2 matching 8 bases. CDR1 is SGHTA, CDR2 FQGNSA, per germline. The CDR3 is made up of 14 amino acids. J was trimmed by 2 bases and V by 4 bases; bases with no gene match: 4.

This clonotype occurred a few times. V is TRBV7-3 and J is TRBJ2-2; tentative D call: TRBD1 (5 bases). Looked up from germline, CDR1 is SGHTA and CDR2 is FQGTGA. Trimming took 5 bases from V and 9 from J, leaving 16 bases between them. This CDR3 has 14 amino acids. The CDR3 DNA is TGTGCCAGCAGCGCTTTCCAAGGGGCCCGGGAGCTGTTTTTT. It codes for CASSAFQGARELFF.

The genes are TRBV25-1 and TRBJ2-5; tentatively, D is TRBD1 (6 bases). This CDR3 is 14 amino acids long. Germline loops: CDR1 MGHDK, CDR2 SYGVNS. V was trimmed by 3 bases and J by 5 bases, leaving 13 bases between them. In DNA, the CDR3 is TGTGCCAGCAGTGACCGCACAGGGTGGGAGACCCAGTACTTC. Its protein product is CASSDRTGWETQYF.

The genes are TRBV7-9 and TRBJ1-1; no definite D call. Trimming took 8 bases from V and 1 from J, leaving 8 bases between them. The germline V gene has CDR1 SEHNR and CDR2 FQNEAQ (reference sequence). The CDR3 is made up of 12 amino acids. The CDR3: CASGSGNTEAFF. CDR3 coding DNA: TGTGCCAGCGGGTCGGGGAACACTGAAGCTTTCTTT.